This entry lists 21 T cell receptor beta chains sequenced from one sample in a study of blood T cell repertoires in COVID-19. Repertoires were generated with immunoSEQ multiplex PCR, while TCRdb's copy carries only in-frame clones and drops some. Of about 220,000 clones listed, around 81% were seen once; the top ten hold 7.2%. The sequencing input was peripheral blood. The receptors come from a woman between 65 and 79 years old with acute or convalescent COVID-19.

The chain employs TRBV3-1 (or the pseudogene TRBV3-2) and TRBJ2-5, with 8 bases identical to TRBD2. Per germline, CDR1 LGHDT and CDR2 YNNKEL (reference sequence). The V and J ends lost 1 base and 2 bases, in that order; junction bases with no gene match: 9. This CDR3 is 17 amino acids long. For the CDR3, the DNA is TGTGCCAGCAGCCAAGTTAGAGTAACTAGCGGACAAGAGACCCAGTACTTC. Encoded protein: CASSQVRVTSGQETQYF.

The chain recombines TRBV5-6 with TRBJ2-3, with TRBD2 as a possible D gene (6 bases). V gave up 0 bases and J gave up 6 bases, with 14 bases separating them. This CDR3 region has 15 residues. CDR1 and CDR2 from the germline V gene are SGHDT and YYEEEE. As DNA, the CDR3 is TGTGCCAGCAGCTTGGAGGGGCTAGCGAGCGATACGCAGTATTTT. Translating gives CASSLEGLASDTQYF.

This chain links TRBV2 with TRBJ2-2; 10 bases match TRBD1. The CDR3 has 16 amino acids. After removal of 7 bases from V and 6 bases from J, the junction contained 11 bases not matched to a gene. Germline-derived CDR1 and CDR2 are SNHLY and FYNNEI. The CDR3 region is CASKERTGGSAGELFF. The CDR3 region has the DNA TGTGCCAGCAAGGAGCGGACAGGGGGTTCCGCCGGGGAGCTGTTTTTT.

This clone came up a few times. The CDR3 nucleotides are TGTGCCAGCAGCTCCCTTAGCGGGGGGGAGACCCAGTACTTC. Protein sequence: CASSSLSGGETQYF. This chain joins TRBV11-1 and TRBJ2-5; 10 bases align to TRBD2. CDR3 length: 14 residues. Germline CDR1 reads SGHAT; CDR2 reads FQDESV (reference sequence). Trimming removed 4 bases from V and 5 bases from J; junction bases left unmatched: 4.

J is TRBJ2-7 and V is TRBV5-5, with TRBD2 matching over 10 bases. After removal of 5 bases from V and 2 bases from J, the junction contained 7 bases not matched to a gene. Germline V gene lookup returns CDR1 SGHKS and CDR2 YYEKEE (reference sequence). This CDR3 is 15 amino acids long. This CDR3 is CASSTLAGSAYEQYV. The CDR3 DNA sequence: TGTGCCAGCAGTACACTAGCGGGGTCGGCCTACGAGCAGTACGTC.

This clone has just a few counts. The chain is built from TRBV24-1 and TRBJ2-5, with D perhaps TRBD1 (5 bases). The V gene's germline CDR1 is KGHDR and CDR2 SFDVKD. Trimming pared 2 bases from V and 7 bases from J, leaving 13 bases between. The CDR3 totals 14 residues. The CDR3 DNA reads as TGTGCCACCAGTGATTACCGGGTCACAGGGACCCAGTACTTC. Translation: CATSDYRVTGTQYF.

In this sample, this clone turned up a few times. V is TRBV18 and J is TRBJ1-2; D not certain. Germline V gives CDR1 KGHSH, CDR2 LQKENI. The CDR3 is made up of 12 amino acids. Deletions cut 3 bases from V and 8 bases from J, with 10 bases between. In DNA, the CDR3 is TGTGCCAGCTCACCTGCGGAGGGAGGCTACACCTTC. Its protein is CASSPAEGGYTF. Using reference TRBV18 and TRBJ1-2 for the parts outside the CDR3, the full variable domain is NAGVMQNPRHLVRRRGQEARLRCSPMKGHSHVYWYRQLPEEGLKFMVYLQKENIIDESGMPKERFSAEFPKEGPSILRIQQVVRGDSAAYFCASSPAEGGYTFGSGTRLTVV.

There are a few counts of this clone. The rearrangement links TRBV18 to TRBJ1-5; 8 nucleotides line up with TRBD1. Per germline, CDR1 KGHSH and CDR2 LQKENI. This CDR3 is 15 amino acids long. V lost 2 bases to trimming and J lost 1 base; unmatched junction nucleotides: 1. The CDR3 nucleotides read TGTGCCAGCTCACCAACAGGGGGGAGCAATCAGCCCCAGCATTTT. This codes for CASSPTGGSNQPQHF.

There are a few counts of this clone. J is TRBJ1-1 and V is TRBV18; D might be TRBD1 (6 bases). The germline CDR1 and CDR2 sequences are KGHSH and LQKENI. V lost 3 bases, J lost 8 bases, and 13 bases lay in between. The CDR3 contains 13 residues. DNA for the CDR3: TGTGCCAGCTCACCGGGGGCGAAGGAAGAAGCTTTCTTT. Its protein is CASSPGAKEEAFF.

The rearrangement joins TRBV9 to TRBJ2-3; 8 nucleotides agree with TRBD2. V was pared by 4 bases and J by 8 bases, with 9 bases of the junction left unmatched. The germline CDR1 and CDR2 sequences are SGDLS and YYNGEE. This CDR3 contains 14 residues. The CDR3 here is CASSPGLEQGTQYF. CDR3 DNA: TGTGCCAGCAGCCCGGGACTAGAGCAGGGTACGCAGTATTTT. Full variable domain (missing parts from reference TRBV9 and TRBJ2-3): DSGVTQTPKHLITATGQRVTLRCSPRSGDLSVYWYQQSLDQGLQFLIQYYNGEERAKGNILERFSAQQFPDLHSELNLSSLELGDSALYFCASSPGLEQGTQYFGPGTRLTVL.

The gene calls are TRBV7-2 and TRBJ1-6; 10 bases are a match to TRBD1. Germline assignment: CDR1 SGHTA and CDR2 FQGNSA. This CDR3 region has 14 residues. J was trimmed by 8 bases and V by 4 bases; bases with no gene match: 2. In DNA form, the CDR3 reads TGTGCCAGCAGCTGGGGACAGGGGTATTCACCCCTCCACTTT. Translating it yields CASSWGQGYSPLHF.

The J gene is TRBJ2-7, the V gene TRBV7-6; D possibly corresponds to TRBD2 (5 bases). The CDR3 is made up of 13 amino acids. In germline, CDR1 is SGHVS, CDR2 FNYEAQ. V was pared by 5 bases and J by 3 bases, with 11 bases between. CDR3 in amino acids: CASSMDFNYEQYF. In DNA, the CDR3 is TGTGCCAGCAGCATGGACTTTAACTACGAGCAGTACTTC.

For the CDR3, the DNA is TGTGCCAGTATCCCTACCCCGGGGGGCGCGGGGCAGCCCCAGCATTTT. Amino acid sequence: CASIPTPGGAGQPQHF. V and J are TRBV19 and TRBJ1-5; D may be TRBD1 (6 bases). Per germline, CDR1 LNHDA and CDR2 SQIVND (reference sequence). The length of the CDR3 is 16 residues. V was trimmed by 7 bases and J by 7 bases, leaving 23 bases between them.

This rearrangement joins TRBV4-1 to TRBJ2-2; TRBD2 aligns across 8 bases. With V trimmed by 1 base and J by 7 bases, 5 bases remained unmatched. The CDR3 has 15 residues. CDR1 is MGHRA, CDR2 YSYEKL, per germline. The CDR3 sequence: CASSQAASGFGELFF. The CDR3 coding sequence is TGCGCCAGCAGCCAAGCGGCTAGCGGGTTCGGGGAGCTGTTTTTT.

This clone was counted a few times. The chain couples TRBV24-1 to TRBJ1-4; 9 bases align to TRBD1. J lost 10 bases, V lost 2 bases, and 7 bases had no gene match. This CDR3 spans 15 amino acids. Germline-derived CDR1 and CDR2 are KGHDR and SFDVKD. The CDR3 DNA sequence: TGTGCCACCAGTGATTCGGGACAGGGACCCGGAAAACTGTTTTTT. This gives the protein CATSDSGQGPGKLFF.

The chain employs TRBV3-1 (or the pseudogene TRBV3-2) and TRBJ2-7; a possible D gene is TRBD1 (6 bases). The V and J ends lost 4 bases and 3 bases respectively, with 13 bases between them. This CDR3 region has 14 residues. The V gene's germline CDR1 is LGHDT and CDR2 YNNKEL (reference sequence). DNA of the CDR3: TGTGCCAGCAGCCCCAGACAGGAGCTCTACGAGCAGTACGTC. Its protein is CASSPRQELYEQYV.

The rearrangement joins TRBV2 to TRBJ1-1, with D perhaps matching TRBD1 (5 bases). The germline CDR1 and CDR2 sequences are SNHLY and FYNNEI. The CDR3 sequence is 11 residues long. V lost 5 bases, J lost 4 bases, and 5 bases lay in between. DNA for the CDR3: TGTGCCAGCAGTACAGGCACTGAAGCTTTCTTT. As protein: CASSTGTEAFF. Full variable domain (remainder filled in from reference TRBV2 and TRBJ1-1): EPEVTQTPSHQVTQMGQEVILRCVPISNHLYFYWYRQILGQKVEFLVSFYNNEISEKSEIFDDQFSVERPDGSNFTLKIRSTKLEDSAMYFCASSTGTEAFFGQGTRLTVV.

The chain recombines TRBV19 with TRBJ1-1; possibly TRBD1 for D (5 bases). The CDR3 extends over 14 amino acids. CDR1 and CDR2 (germline): LNHDA, SQIVND (reference sequence). V was pared by 6 bases and J by 4 bases, with 15 bases between. In nucleotides, the CDR3 is TGTGCCAGTAGAGGTCCAGGGTTGGGCACTGAAGCTTTCTTT. It is translated as CASRGPGLGTEAFF. Full variable domain (remainder filled in from reference TRBV19 and TRBJ1-1): DGGITQSPKYLFRKEGQNVTLSCEQNLNHDAMYWYRQDPGQGLRLIYYSQIVNDFQKGDIAEGYSVSREKKESFPLTVTSAQKNPTAFYLCASRGPGLGTEAFFGQGTRLTVV.

The gene calls are TRBV7-2 and TRBJ2-3, with TRBD2 identical over 14 bases. This CDR3 has 15 amino acids. Germline V gene sequence: CDR1 SGHTA, CDR2 FQGNSA. V shed 5 bases and J 5 bases; nucleotides not matched to a gene: 3. The DNA for the CDR3 is TGTGCCAGCAGCCTGGGGACTAGCGGGGGAGATACGCAGTATTTT. It specifies CASSLGTSGGDTQYF.

The chain's CDR3 is CASSQQGGNTEAFF. CDR3 nucleotides: TGTGCCAGCAGTCAACAGGGCGGGAACACTGAAGCTTTCTTT. This chain joins TRBV28 and TRBJ1-1, with D maybe TRBD1 (6 bases). This CDR3 contains 14 residues. Per germline, CDR1 MDHEN and CDR2 SYDVKM. Trimming took off 5 bases at V and 1 base at J, with 11 bases between the two ends.

J is TRBJ2-2 and V is TRBV5-6, with 8 bases aligning to TRBD2. After removal of 5 bases from V and 4 bases from J, the junction contained 7 bases not matched to a gene. The CDR3 consists of 15 residues. Germline-derived CDR1 and CDR2 are SGHDT and YYEEEE. As DNA, the CDR3 is TGTGCCAGCAGGCCCCGGGGGGGCCCCACCGGGGAGCTGTTTTTT. Encoded protein: CASRPRGGPTGELFF.